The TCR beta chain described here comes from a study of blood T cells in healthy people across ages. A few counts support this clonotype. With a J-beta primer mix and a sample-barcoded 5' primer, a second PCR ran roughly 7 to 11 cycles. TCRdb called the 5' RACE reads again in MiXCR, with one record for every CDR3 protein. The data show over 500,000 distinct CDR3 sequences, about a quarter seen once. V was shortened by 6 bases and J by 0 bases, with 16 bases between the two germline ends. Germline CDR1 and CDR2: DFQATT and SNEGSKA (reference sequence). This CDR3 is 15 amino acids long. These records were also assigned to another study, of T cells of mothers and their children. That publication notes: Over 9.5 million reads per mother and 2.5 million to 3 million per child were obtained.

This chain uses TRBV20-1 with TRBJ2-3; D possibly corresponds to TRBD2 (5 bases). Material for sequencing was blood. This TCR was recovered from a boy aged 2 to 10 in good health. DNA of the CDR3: TGCAGTGCGGCGGGTATTGCGCCTAGCACAGATACGCAGTATTTT. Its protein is CSAAGIAPSTDTQYF.